Listed here is a single TCR beta chain. The sample is drawn from a study of OX40 agonist ivuxolimab in advanced cancers. Study as a whole: Having had anti-PD-1, anti-PD-L1 or anti-CTLA-4 therapy before was allowed, and roughly 40% had some.

The data were produced by immunoSEQ multiplex PCR, yet TCRdb's version contains in-frame clones alone and is incomplete. The table shows some 87,000 clones, with roughly 91% occurring only once. The CDR3 length is 13 residues. The V gene lost 4 bases and the J gene lost 2 bases, with 9 bases spanning the gap. The V gene's germline CDR1 is SGHNT and CDR2 YYREEE (reference sequence). This clonotype was obtained from an adult with an advanced solid tumor such as melanoma, head and neck, liver or kidney cancer. The source material was CD4+ or CD8+ T cells sorted from blood, sampled in a trial of the OX40 agonist ivuxolimab. The genes are TRBV5-4 and TRBJ1-2, with D hard to call. Written as DNA, the CDR3 is TGTGCCAGCAGCCAGGACCGAAACTATGGCTACACCTTC. Protein: CASSQDRNYGYTF.